This is a list of T cell receptor beta chains from one sample in a study of T cell responses to AZD1222 COVID-19 vaccine. Sequencing used immunoSEQ multiplex PCR; TCRdb keeps in-frame clones, though not all of them. The table has 95,000 to 130,000 clones, around 94% seen once. Sequenced material: peripheral blood, taken 28 days after the second AZD1222 dose. Source of these receptors: an adult who received the AZD1222 COVID-19 vaccine. Both conserved end residues are part of each CDR3. The size field is filled for only some rows; it gives once, few, many or a size class.

>13|TRBV18|.
CASSSLQTYGYTF
>13|TRBV12-3/TRBV12-4|.
CASSSGFTDTQYF
>15|TRBV2|.
CASSSSAGMDYGYTF
>18|TRBV4-1|.
CASSQLDRGFLNTGELFF
>14|TRBV5-4|.
CASSTLTGNTEAFF
>12|TRBV28|.
CASRTGFEPLHF
>18|TRBV28|.
CASSLGKPSGKSTDTQYF
>11|TRBV12-3/TRBV12-4|.
CASREGGEQFF
>18|TRBV10-1|.
CASHRTSGRSSGTYEQYF
>14|TRBV28|.
CASSYRTNTDTQYF
>20|TRBV4-2|.
CASSQELRTSGSVTYNEQFF
>17|TRBV6-1|.
CASIDGGPAGANYGYTF
>14|TRBV4-1|.
CASSHPRLVDEQFF
>16|TRBV5-1|few
CASSFGQGALTGELFF
>13|TRBV9|.
CASSAGGNTEAFF
>12|TRBV6-5|.
CASSSPSYEQYF
>15|TRBV6-5|.
CASSRSVPNTGELFF
>14|TRBV3-1/TRBV3-2|.
CASRIRGDPGELFF
>16|TRBV27|.
CASRAPTSGKSYEQYF